Below, one TCR beta chain is given with its context. Its cognate antigen is unknown. The entry originates in a study of human T cells and chemical hapten exposure. The study, taken as a whole, reports: Expanded TCRs formed significantly more large CDR3 similarity clusters than controls. After DPC sensitization, TCRs above 1 in 1000 frequency showed no change.

Time point reported: pre-sensitization, week 0. Treatment of the sample: therapeutic diphenylcyclopropenone sensitization with weekly scalp DPC. Unfractionated whole blood yielded the extracted total RNA. The library labeled individual cDNA molecules by adding unique molecular identifiers to them. MiXCR was run by TCRdb on the RACE reads, yielding one entry per CDR3 protein. The sample includes more than 100,000 distinct CDR3 sequences, approximately 13% seen only once; the top ten take about 3%. The receptor comes from a woman under 30 with alopecia areata. Some clones in this sample may be carry-over from other donors' samples. Sequences were derived from whole blood, sampled in connection with sensitization to the hapten diphenylcyclopropenone (DPC).

CDR3 amino acids: CASSMGAGVGTQYF. The DNA of the CDR3 is TGTGCCAGCAGCATGGGAGCGGGGGTAGGAACCCAGTACTTC. The V and J genes are TRBV5-4 and TRBJ2-5; 8 bases align to TRBD2. The CDR3 sequence is 14 residues long. Trimming cost V 4 bases and J 8 bases; bases outside gene matches: 10. Germline CDR1 and CDR2: SGHNT and YYREEE (reference sequence).